What follows is one T cell receptor (beta chain) and its context. This entry is derived from a study of T-cell reconstitution after alpha-beta-depleted transplantation in children. Unique molecular identifiers were incorporated when the TCRbeta library was constructed. TCRdb re-called the PCR reads with MiXCR, one entry per CDR3 protein. The data show around 250,000 distinct CDR3 sequences, approximately 9.8% seen once. The receptor was isolated from a human donor who donated a stem cell graft to a child with SCID. The input for sequencing was PBMCs from the stem cell graft donor, taken from the stem cell graft.

CDR3 DNA sequence: TGCGCCAGCACGAGCGCAGGACTAGCGGGGGGGGAGCAGTTCTTC. Protein: CASTSAGLAGGEQFF. The V gene is TRBV5-1, the J gene TRBJ2-1; 15 nucleotides agree with TRBD2. The germline V gene encodes CDR1 SGHRS and CDR2 YFSETQ. This CDR3 is built from 15 residues. V dropped 6 bases and J dropped 10; count of bases not matched to a gene: 8.